A single sample is the source of the 7 T cell receptor beta chains below, sequenced in a study of early T cells in non-severe SARS-CoV-2 infection. TCRdb itself ran the 5' RACE reads through MiXCR, one entry per CDR3 protein. The data contain around 58,000 distinct CDR3 sequences, roughly 7.8% of them singletons. Sample: whole blood, taken at baseline. These receptors all come from an adult who was a healthcare worker with PCR-confirmed SARS-CoV-2 infection or an uninfected control (not recorded which).

CDR3 in amino acids: CSAQNFSSYNSPLHF. In nucleotides, the CDR3 is TGCAGTGCCCAAAACTTTAGCTCCTATAATTCACCCCTCCACTTT. The V call is TRBV20-1, the J call TRBJ1-6; the D is unclear. The CDR3 length is 15 residues. Trimming stripped 6 bases from V and 0 bases from J, with 12 bases between. Germline V CDR1 and CDR2: DFQATT, SNEGSKA (reference sequence).

In this sample, this clonotype turned up many times. The chain uses TRBV6-1 and TRBJ2-2; 9 bases match TRBD1. The ends lost 8 bases at V and 6 bases at J; junction bases unmatched: 10. Per germline, CDR1 MNHNS and CDR2 SASEGT. This CDR3 contains 15 residues. Here the CDR3 DNA reads TGTGCCAGCTCCACGGGGGACAGGGTTCCCGGGGAGCTGTTTTTT. Protein product: CASSTGDRVPGELFF.

This clonotype was recorded many times. The chain has TRBV4-1 and TRBJ1-2; 12 positions match TRBD1. The CDR3 covers 15 residues. V lost 0 bases and J lost 8; bases outside the gene matches: 4. The germline CDR1 and CDR2 sequences are MGHRA and YSYEKL. The CDR3 reads CASSQDPGQGAGYTF. CDR3 DNA: TGCGCCAGCAGCCAAGACCCGGGACAGGGGGCCGGCTACACCTTC.

V gene TRBV29-1 combines with J gene TRBJ2-1, with 13 bases aligning to TRBD2. After removal of 0 bases from V and 2 bases from J, the junction contained 13 bases not matched to a gene. The CDR3 is made up of 20 amino acids. Germline CDR1 SQVTM, CDR2 ANQGSEA. CDR3 amino acids: CSVEDRTSGRYYPTYNEQFF. DNA for the CDR3: TGCAGCGTTGAAGATCGGACTAGCGGGAGATATTACCCGACCTACAATGAGCAGTTCTTC.

This clonotype was recorded at least ten times. This rearrangement joins TRBV12-3 or TRBV12-4 to TRBJ1-4; D call uncertain. V was trimmed by 7 bases and J by 4 bases, leaving 4 bases between them. The CDR3 runs 11 residues. This chain's CDR3 is CASTVNEKLFF. As DNA, the CDR3 is TGTGCCAGCACCGTTAATGAAAAACTGTTTTTT.

This clonotype has a handful of counts. The rearrangement links TRBV19 to TRBJ2-1; 9 bases are a match to TRBD1. Germline CDR1 and CDR2: LNHDA and SQIVND (reference sequence). The CDR3 has 13 amino acids. V was clipped by 10 bases and J by 8 bases; unmatched bases: 9. CDR3 region: CATLGQGLHEQFF. CDR3 nucleotide sequence: TGTGCCACCTTGGGACAGGGTCTGCATGAGCAGTTCTTC.

This chain links TRBV20-1 with TRBJ2-5; the D gene could be TRBD1 or TRBD2 (5 bases each). V was clipped by 3 bases and J by 3 bases, with 11 bases between them. Germline CDR1 reads DFQATT; CDR2 reads SNEGSKA (reference sequence). The CDR3 loop spans 13 amino acids. The CDR3 DNA sequence: TGCAGTGCTAGGGGAGCAGGGAAAGAGACCCAGTACTTC. It is translated as CSARGAGKETQYF.